The rows below give T cell receptor beta chains drawn from one sample of a study of blood T cell repertoires in COVID-19. The data were produced by immunoSEQ multiplex PCR, yet TCRdb's version contains in-frame clones alone and is incomplete. Of fewer than 65,000 clones listed, over 75% are singletons. What was sequenced was peripheral blood. Receptors were obtained from a man aged 55 to 69 with acute or convalescent COVID-19. Both conserved end residues are part of each CDR3. D genes are given only for firm matches. Rows give clone size only sometimes, using once, few, many, or a class for an expanded clone.

cdr3_nt	cdr3_aa	v_call	j_call	d_call	clone_size
TGTGCCAGCAGCTTGACAGGGGCTGGAAACACCATATATTTT	CASSLTGAGNTIYF	TRBV5-4	TRBJ1-3	TRBD1	.
TGTGCCAGCAGCGCCGGGACAGGGGCGTCCATGGCTGAAAAACTGTTTTTT	CASSAGTGASMAEKLFF	TRBV5-6	TRBJ1-4	TRBD1	once
TGTGCCAGCAGCCGGACAGGGAGAGACACCATATATTTT	CASSRTGRDTIYF	TRBV11-3	TRBJ1-3	TRBD1	.
TGTGCCAGTAGTATAGGGGGAGGGGATAATCAGCCCCAGCATTTT	CASSIGGGDNQPQHF	TRBV19	TRBJ1-5	.	.
TGTGCCAGCAGCCATCGGGGGGGGGCGGGGGCCAACGTCCTGACTTTC	CASSHRGGAGANVLTF	TRBV3-1/TRBV3-2	TRBJ2-6	TRBD2	.
TGTGCCAGCAGTTTCGGGACTAACTATGGCTACACCTTC	CASSFGTNYGYTF	TRBV12-3/TRBV12-4	TRBJ1-2	.	.
TGTGCCTGGAGCGGCTCTGGAAACACCATATATTTT	CAWSGSGNTIYF	TRBV30	TRBJ1-3	.	.
TGTGCCAGCAGCCAGAGCGGGGGGGCGCGTAGCGAGCAGTACTTC	CASSQSGGARSEQYF	TRBV6-5	TRBJ2-7	TRBD2	.
TGTGCCAGCAGTCGAAACGCCGGGACAGGGATATCTGAAGCTTTCTTT	CASSRNAGTGISEAFF	TRBV6-6	TRBJ1-1	TRBD1	.
TGTGCCAGCAGTGAAGACAGGGGGCGACGTGGCTACACCTTC	CASSEDRGRRGYTF	TRBV27	TRBJ1-2	TRBD1	.
TGTGCCAGCAGTCTACAGGGTCCCGAGCAGTACTTC	CASSLQGPEQYF	TRBV2	TRBJ2-7	.	.
TGTGCCAGCAGCTTACTGACAGCTAACTATGGCTACACCTTC	CASSLLTANYGYTF	TRBV5-6	TRBJ1-2	.	.
TGTGCCAGCAGTGAAAGGACTACTTCCAACAATGAGCAGTTCTTC	CASSERTTSNNEQFF	TRBV2	TRBJ2-1	.	.
TGTGCCAGCAGCATGTCCTCGGACAGGTCCGATTCACCCCTCCACTTT	CASSMSSDRSDSPLHF	TRBV7-9	TRBJ1-6	TRBD1	.
TGTGCCAGCAGTTTATTGGCCGGGAGCGGGGGCTACACCTTC	CASSLLAGSGGYTF	TRBV28	TRBJ1-2	.	.
TGTGCCAGCAGTTTATACAGATACAATGAGCAGTTCTTC	CASSLYRYNEQFF	TRBV27	TRBJ2-1	.	.
TGTGCCAGTAGTAATGGACAGGGAGAAACTGAAGCTTTCTTT	CASSNGQGETEAFF	TRBV19	TRBJ1-1	TRBD1	.
TGCGCCAGCAGCTTGTCGTGGGCCAGGATCTACAATGAGCAGTTCTTC	CASSLSWARIYNEQFF	TRBV5-1	TRBJ2-1	.	.
TGTGCCAGCTCCCGGGAGAGAAACTATGGCTACACCTTC	CASSRERNYGYTF	TRBV18	TRBJ1-2	.	.
TGTGCCAGCTCTCCCGGGACAGGTGCGTACGAGCAGTACTTC	CASSPGTGAYEQYF	TRBV18	TRBJ2-7	TRBD1	.
TGTGCCAGCAGCAGAGCAGGGGACCAAGAGACCCAGTACTTC	CASSRAGDQETQYF	TRBV27	TRBJ2-5	.	.
TGTGCCAGCTCCACCGCACAGGGGCTACACACTGAAGCTTTCTTT	CASSTAQGLHTEAFF	TRBV18	TRBJ1-1	TRBD1	.
TGTGCCAGCAGTGATAACTCCTTTAGCAATCAGCCCCAGCATTTT	CASSDNSFSNQPQHF	TRBV2	TRBJ1-5	.	.
TGCAGTGCTAGACAGGCCCATGGCTACACCTTC	CSARQAHGYTF	TRBV20-1	TRBJ1-2	.	once
TGTGCCAGCAGGCGTCCCGGGGGGACTGAAGCTTTCTTT	CASRRPGGTEAFF	TRBV5-6	TRBJ1-1	.	.
TGTGCCAGCAGCGTATGGGCAGGGGAAACTTCACCCCTCCACTTT	CASSVWAGETSPLHF	TRBV9	TRBJ1-6	.	.
TGTGCCAGCAGTTTATTAGCTGGGTTGCGGGTCTCCTCCTACAATGAGCAGTTCTTC	CASSLLAGLRVSSYNEQFF	TRBV27	TRBJ2-1	.	.
TGTGCCAGCAGTTTTGGTGGGGACAGAGCCTATATGAACACTGAAGCTTTCTTT	CASSFGGDRAYMNTEAFF	TRBV6-2/TRBV6-3	TRBJ1-1	TRBD1	.
TGTGCCAGCAGCCCAGGACAGGCCGAGCAGTACTTC	CASSPGQAEQYF	TRBV7-8	TRBJ2-7	TRBD1	.
TGTGCCAGCAGCCCCGTGGATACGCAGTATTTT	CASSPVDTQYF	TRBV7-2	TRBJ2-3	.	.
TGCACCAGCAGCCCCCCCCTGGTACTTATGAACACTGAAGCTTTCTTT	CTSSPPLVLMNTEAFF	TRBV1	TRBJ1-1	.	.
TGTGCCAGCAGCCAAAGTAGTATCTATGGCTACACCTTC	CASSQSSIYGYTF	TRBV3-1/TRBV3-2	TRBJ1-2	.	.
TGTGCCTCGGCGACAGGGGAAATGCCGGCTGAAGCTTTCTTT	CASATGEMPAEAFF	TRBV30	TRBJ1-1	TRBD1	.
TGTGCCAGCAGCGTAGGAACAACCCAAGAGACCCAGTACTTC	CASSVGTTQETQYF	TRBV9	TRBJ2-5	.	.